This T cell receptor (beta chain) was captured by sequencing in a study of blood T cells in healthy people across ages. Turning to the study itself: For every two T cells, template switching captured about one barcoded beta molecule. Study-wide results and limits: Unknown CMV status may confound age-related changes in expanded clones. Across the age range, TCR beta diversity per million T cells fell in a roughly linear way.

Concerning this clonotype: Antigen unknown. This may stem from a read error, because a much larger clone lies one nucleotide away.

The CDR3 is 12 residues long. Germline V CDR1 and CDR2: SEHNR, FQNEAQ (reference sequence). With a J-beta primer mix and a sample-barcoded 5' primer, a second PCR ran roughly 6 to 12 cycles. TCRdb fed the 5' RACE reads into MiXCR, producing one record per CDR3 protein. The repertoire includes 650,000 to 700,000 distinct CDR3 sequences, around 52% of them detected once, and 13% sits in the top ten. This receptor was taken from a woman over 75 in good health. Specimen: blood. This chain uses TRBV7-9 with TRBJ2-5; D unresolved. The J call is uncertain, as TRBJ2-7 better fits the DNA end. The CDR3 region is CAGSQNYYEQYF. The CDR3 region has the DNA TGTGCCGGCAGCCAGAACTACTACGAGCAGTACTTC.